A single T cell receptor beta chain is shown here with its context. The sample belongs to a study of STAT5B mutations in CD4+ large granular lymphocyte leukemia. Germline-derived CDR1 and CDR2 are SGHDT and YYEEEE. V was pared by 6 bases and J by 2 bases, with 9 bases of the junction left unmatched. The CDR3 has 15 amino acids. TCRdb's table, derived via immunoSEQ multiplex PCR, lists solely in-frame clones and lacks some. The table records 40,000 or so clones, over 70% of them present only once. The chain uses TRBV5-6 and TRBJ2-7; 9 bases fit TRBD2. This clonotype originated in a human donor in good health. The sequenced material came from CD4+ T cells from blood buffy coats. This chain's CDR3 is CASIGLALNAYEQYF. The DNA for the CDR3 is TGTGCCAGCATCGGACTAGCGTTGAACGCCTACGAGCAGTACTTC.